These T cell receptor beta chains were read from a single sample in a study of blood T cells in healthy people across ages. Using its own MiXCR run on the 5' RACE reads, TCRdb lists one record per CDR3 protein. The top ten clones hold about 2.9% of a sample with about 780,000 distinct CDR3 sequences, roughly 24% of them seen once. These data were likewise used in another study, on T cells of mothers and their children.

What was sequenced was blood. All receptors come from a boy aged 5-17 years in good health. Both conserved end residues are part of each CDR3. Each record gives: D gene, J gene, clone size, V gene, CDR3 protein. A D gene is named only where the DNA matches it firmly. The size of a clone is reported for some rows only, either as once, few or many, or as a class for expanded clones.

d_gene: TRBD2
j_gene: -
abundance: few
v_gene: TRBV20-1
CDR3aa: CSARTSGAYEQYF

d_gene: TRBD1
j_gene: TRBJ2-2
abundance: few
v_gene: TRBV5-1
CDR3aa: CASSTLDRANTGELFF

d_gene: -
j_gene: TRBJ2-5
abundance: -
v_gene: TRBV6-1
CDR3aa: CASSERQLKETQYF

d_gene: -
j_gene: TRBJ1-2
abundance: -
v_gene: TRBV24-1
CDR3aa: CATSDTRDAVGYGYTF

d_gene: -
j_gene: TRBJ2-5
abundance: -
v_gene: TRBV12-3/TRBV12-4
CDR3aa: CASSSFPQRYEETQYF

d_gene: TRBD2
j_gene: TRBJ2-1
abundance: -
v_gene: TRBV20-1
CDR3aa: CSAALAGGYNEQFF

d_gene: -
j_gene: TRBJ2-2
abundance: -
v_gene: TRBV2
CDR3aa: CASSAQPGELFF

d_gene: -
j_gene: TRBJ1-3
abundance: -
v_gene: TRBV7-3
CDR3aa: CASSPGQSSGNTIYF

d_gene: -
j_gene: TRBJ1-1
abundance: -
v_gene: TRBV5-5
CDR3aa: CASSLWPPSKEIAFF

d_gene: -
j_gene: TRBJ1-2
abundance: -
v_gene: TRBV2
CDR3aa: CASSPPPWTLKYGYTF

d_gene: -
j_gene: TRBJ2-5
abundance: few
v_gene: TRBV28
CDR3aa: CASSNHRDPYQETQYF

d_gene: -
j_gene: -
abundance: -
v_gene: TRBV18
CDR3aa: CASSPQPDYNEQFF

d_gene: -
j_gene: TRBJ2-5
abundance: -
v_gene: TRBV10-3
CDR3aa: CAISGTDQETQYF

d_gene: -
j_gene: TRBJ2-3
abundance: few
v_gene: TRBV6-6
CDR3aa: CASSYSIIGSPTDTQYF

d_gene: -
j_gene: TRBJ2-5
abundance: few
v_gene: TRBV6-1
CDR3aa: CASSDGVTLQETQYF

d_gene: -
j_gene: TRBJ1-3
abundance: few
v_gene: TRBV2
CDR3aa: CASSEGTRSGNTIYF

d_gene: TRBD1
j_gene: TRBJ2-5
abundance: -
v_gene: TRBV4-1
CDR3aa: CASSRGQGRKAETQYF

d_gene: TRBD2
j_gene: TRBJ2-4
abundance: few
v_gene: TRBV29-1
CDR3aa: CSVDAGVGLKNIQYF

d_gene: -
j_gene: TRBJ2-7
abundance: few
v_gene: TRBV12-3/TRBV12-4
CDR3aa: CASSLHSTGTREQYF

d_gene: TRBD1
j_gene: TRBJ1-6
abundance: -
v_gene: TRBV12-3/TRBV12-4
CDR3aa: CAARDRVNSPLHF

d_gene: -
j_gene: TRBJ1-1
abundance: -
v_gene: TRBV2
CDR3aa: CASSEARLRRNTEAFF

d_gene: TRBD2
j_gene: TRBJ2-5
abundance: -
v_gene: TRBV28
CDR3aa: CASSWAGTSGQETQYF

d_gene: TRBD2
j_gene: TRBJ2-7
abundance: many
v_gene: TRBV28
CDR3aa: CASSRGTSGRYEQYF

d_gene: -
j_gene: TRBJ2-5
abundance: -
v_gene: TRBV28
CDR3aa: CASSFRDFQETQYF

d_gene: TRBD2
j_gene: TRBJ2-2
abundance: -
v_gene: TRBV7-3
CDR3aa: CASSWTSGGPSGTGELFF

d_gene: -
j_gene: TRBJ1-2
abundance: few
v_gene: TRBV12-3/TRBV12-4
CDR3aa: CASSTTYYGYTF

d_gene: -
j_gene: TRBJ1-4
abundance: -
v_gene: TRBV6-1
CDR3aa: CASSVFIKGRGEKLFF

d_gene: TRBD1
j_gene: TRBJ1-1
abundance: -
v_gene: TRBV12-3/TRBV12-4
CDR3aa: CASSLIGPNEQGAPEAFF

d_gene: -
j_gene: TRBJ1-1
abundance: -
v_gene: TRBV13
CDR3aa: CASSCGMTTHVLNTEAFF

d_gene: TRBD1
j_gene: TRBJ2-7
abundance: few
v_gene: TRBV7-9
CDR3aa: CASSLVGLSDRAGEQYF

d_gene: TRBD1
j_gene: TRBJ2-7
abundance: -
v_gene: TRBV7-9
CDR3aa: CASSSDRVAYEQYF

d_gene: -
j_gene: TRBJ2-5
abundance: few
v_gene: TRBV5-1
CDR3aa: CASKVEGAGTQYF

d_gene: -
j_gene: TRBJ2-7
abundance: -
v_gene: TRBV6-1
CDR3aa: CASGGPGGYEQYF

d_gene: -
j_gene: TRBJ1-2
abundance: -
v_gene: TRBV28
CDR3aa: CASSFRRNALTGGYTF

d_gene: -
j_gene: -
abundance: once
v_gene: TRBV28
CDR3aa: CASRGQGTAYEQYF

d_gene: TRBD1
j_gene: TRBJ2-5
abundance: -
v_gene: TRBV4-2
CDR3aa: CASSRGTGDILETQYF

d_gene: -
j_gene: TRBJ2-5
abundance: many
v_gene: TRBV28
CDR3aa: CASSNSRETQYF

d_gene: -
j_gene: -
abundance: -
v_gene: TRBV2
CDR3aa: CASSGGAKGNEQFF

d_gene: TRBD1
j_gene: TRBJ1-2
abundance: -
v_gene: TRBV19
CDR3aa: CASSEAGTGHIFNYGYTF

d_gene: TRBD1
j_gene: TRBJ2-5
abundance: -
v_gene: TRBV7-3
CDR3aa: CASSQQGARETQYF

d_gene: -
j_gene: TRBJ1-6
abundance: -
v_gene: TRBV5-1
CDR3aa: CASSLSRNNSPLHF

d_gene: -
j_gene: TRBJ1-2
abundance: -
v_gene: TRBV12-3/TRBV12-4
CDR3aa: CASRPRGSLYGYTF